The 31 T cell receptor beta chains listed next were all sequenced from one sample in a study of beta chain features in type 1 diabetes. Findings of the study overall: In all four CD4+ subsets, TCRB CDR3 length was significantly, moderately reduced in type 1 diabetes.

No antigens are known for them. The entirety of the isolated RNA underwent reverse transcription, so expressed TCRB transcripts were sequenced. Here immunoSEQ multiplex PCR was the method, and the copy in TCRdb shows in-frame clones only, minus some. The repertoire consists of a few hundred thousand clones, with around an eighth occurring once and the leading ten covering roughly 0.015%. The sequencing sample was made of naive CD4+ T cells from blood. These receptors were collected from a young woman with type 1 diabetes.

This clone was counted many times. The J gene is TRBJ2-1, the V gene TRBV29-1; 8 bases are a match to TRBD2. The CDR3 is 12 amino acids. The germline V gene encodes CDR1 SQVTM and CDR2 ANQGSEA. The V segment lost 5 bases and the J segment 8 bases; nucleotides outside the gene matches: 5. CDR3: CSVRSGNDEQFF. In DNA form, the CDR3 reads TGCAGCGTTCGTAGCGGGAACGATGAGCAGTTCTTC.

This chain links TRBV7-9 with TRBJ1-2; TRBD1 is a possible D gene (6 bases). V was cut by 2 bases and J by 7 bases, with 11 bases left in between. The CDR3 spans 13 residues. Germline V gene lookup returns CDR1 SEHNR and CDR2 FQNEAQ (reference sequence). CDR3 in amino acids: CASSLQGSGGYTF. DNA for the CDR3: TGTGCCAGCAGCTTACAGGGGTCGGGTGGCTACACCTTC.

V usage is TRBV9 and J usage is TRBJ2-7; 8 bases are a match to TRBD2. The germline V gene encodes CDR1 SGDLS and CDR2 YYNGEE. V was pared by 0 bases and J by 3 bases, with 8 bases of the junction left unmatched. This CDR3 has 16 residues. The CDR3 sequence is CASSVGTSGGVYEQYF. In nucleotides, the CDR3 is TGTGCCAGCAGCGTAGGTACTAGCGGCGGGGTCTACGAGCAGTACTTC.

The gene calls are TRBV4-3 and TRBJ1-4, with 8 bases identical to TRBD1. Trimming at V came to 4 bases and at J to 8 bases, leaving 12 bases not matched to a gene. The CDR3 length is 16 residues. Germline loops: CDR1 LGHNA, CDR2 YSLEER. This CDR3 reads CASSLTTGARREKLFF. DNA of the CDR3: TGCGCCAGCAGCCTAACGACAGGGGCTCGACGGGAAAAACTGTTTTTT.

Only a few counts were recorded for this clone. The CDR3 nucleotides read TGTGCCAGCAGTCCCGAGGTCTCCTACGAGCAGTACTTC. It codes for CASSPEVSYEQYF. The chain links TRBV6-6 to TRBJ2-7; D remains ambiguous. This CDR3 comprises 13 residues. Germline CDR1 and CDR2: MNHNY and SVGAGI (reference sequence). Deletions cut 5 bases from V and 0 bases from J, with 8 bases between.

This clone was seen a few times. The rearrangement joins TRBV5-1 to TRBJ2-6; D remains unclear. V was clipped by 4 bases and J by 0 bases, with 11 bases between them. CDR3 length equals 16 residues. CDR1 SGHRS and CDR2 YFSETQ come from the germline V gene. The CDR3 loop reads CASSPRIDSGANVLTF. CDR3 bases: TGCGCCAGCAGCCCTAGAATTGACTCTGGGGCCAACGTCCTGACTTTC.

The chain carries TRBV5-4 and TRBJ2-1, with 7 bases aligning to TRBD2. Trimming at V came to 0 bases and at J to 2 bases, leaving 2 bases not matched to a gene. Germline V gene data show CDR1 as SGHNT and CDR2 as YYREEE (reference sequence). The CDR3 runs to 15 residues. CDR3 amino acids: CASSLATSTYNEQFF. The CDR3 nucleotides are TGTGCCAGCAGCTTGGCGACTAGCACCTACAATGAGCAGTTCTTC.

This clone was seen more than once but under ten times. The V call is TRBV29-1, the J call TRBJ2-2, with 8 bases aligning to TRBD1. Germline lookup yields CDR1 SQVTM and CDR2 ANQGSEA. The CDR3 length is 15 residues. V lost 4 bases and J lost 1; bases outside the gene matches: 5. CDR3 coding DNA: TGCAGCGTTGGTTTAGGGACAGGGAACACCGGGGAGCTGTTTTTT. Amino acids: CSVGLGTGNTGELFF.

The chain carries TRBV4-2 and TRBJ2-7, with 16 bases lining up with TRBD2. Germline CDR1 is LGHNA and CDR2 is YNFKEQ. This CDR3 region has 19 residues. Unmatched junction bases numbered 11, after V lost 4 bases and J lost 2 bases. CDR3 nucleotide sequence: TGTGCCAGCAGCCCCCCAGGGACTAGCGGGAGGGCCTCAACCTACGAGCAGTACGTC. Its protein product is CASSPPGTSGRASTYEQYV.

This CDR3 is CASSNYRGTSYGYTF. The CDR3, as DNA: TGTGCCAGTAGTAACTACAGGGGGACAAGCTATGGCTACACCTTC. This chain joins TRBV19 and TRBJ1-2; TRBD1 agrees at 8 bases. The junction had 8 bases not matched to a gene; V was cut back by 4 bases and J by 4 bases. Germline CDR1 is LNHDA and CDR2 is SQIVND (reference sequence). This CDR3 is 15 amino acids long. Variable domain in full (rest from reference TRBV19 and TRBJ1-2): DGGITQSPKYLFRKEGQNVTLSCEQNLNHDAMYWYRQDPGQGLRLIYYSQIVNDFQKGDIAEGYSVSREKKESFPLTVTSAQKNPTAFYLCASSNYRGTSYGYTFGSGTRLTVV.

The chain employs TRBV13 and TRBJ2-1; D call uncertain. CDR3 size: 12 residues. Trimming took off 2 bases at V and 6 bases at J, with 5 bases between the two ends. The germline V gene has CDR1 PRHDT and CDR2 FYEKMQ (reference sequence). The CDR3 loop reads CASSLHGNEQFF. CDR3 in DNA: TGTGCCAGCAGCTTACACGGCAATGAGCAGTTCTTC.

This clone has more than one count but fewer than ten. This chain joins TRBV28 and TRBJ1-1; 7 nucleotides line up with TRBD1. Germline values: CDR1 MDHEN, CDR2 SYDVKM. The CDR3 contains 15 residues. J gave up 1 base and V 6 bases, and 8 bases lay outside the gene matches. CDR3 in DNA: TGTGCCAGCAGATCCCCGACAGGGCGGAACACTGAAGCTTTCTTT. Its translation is CASRSPTGRNTEAFF.

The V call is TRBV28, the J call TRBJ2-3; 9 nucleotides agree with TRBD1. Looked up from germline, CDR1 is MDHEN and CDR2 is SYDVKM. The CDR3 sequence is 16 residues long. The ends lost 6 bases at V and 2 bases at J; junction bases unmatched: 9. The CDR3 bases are TGTGCCAGCAGCCTCGACAGGGGGAAAGTCACAGATACGCAGTATTTT. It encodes CASSLDRGKVTDTQYF.

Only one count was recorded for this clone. CDR3 region: CASGGEETQYF. The CDR3 coding sequence is TGCGCCAGCGGAGGGGAAGAGACCCAGTACTTC. This chain joins TRBV5-1 and TRBJ2-5; possible D gene TRBD2, 6 bases. The germline CDR1 and CDR2 sequences are SGHRS and YFSETQ. Trimming stripped 7 bases from V and 3 bases from J, with 7 bases between. The CDR3 has 11 amino acids.

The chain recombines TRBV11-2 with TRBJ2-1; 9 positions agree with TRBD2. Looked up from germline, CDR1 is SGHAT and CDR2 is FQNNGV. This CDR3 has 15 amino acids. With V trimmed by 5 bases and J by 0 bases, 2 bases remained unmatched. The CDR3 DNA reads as TGTGCCAGCAGCCCGACTAGCGGCTCCTACAATGAGCAGTTCTTC. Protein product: CASSPTSGSYNEQFF.

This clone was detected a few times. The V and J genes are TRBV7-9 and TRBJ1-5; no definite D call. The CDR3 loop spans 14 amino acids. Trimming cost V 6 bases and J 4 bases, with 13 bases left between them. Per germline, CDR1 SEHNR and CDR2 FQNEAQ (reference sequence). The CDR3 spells CASSSRGANQPQHF. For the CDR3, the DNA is TGTGCCAGCAGTTCCCGCGGCGCTAATCAGCCCCAGCATTTT.

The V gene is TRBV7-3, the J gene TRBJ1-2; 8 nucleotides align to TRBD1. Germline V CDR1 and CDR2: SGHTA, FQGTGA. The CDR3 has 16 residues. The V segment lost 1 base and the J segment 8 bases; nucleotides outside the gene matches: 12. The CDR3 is CASSLNPWTGREGYTF. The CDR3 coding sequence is TGTGCCAGCAGCTTAAACCCCTGGACAGGGCGTGAGGGCTACACCTTC.

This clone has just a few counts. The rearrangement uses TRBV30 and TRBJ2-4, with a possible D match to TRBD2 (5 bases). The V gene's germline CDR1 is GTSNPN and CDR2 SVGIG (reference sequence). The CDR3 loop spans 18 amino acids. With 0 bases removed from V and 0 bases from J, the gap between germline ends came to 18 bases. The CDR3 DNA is TGTGCCTGGAGTGTACAGCGGCTCCCACGACTAGCCAAAAACATTCAGTACTTC. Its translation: CAWSVQRLPRLAKNIQYF.

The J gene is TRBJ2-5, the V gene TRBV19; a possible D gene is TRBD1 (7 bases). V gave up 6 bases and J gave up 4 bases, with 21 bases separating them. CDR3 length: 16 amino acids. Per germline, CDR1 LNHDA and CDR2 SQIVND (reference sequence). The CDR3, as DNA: TGTGCCAGTAGCAGGGGGATCGGGGCGGAGGGAGAGACCCAGTACTTC. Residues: CASSRGIGAEGETQYF. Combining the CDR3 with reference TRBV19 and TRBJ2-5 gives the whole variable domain DGGITQSPKYLFRKEGQNVTLSCEQNLNHDAMYWYRQDPGQGLRLIYYSQIVNDFQKGDIAEGYSVSREKKESFPLTVTSAQKNPTAFYLCASSRGIGAEGETQYFGPGTRLLVL.

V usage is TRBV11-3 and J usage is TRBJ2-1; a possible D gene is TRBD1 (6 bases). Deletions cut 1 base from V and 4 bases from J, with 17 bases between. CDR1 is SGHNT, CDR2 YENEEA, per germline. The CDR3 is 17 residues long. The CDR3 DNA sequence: TGTGCCAGCAGCTTAGCGGATTGGGGGCGGGTTTACAATGAGCAGTTCTTC. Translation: CASSLADWGRVYNEQFF.

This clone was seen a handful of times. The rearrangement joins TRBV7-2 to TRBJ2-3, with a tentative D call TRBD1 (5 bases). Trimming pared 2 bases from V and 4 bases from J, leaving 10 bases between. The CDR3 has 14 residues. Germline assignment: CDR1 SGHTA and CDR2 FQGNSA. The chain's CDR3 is CASSLILGADTQYF. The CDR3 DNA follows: TGTGCCAGCAGCTTAATTCTAGGGGCAGATACGCAGTATTTT.

The CDR3 region is CATGQETYEQYF. The CDR3 coding sequence is TGTGCCACGGGACAGGAGACCTACGAGCAGTACTTC. V is TRBV19 and J is TRBJ2-7; the match to TRBD1 covers 8 bases. This CDR3 region has 12 residues. V was pared by 10 bases and J by 2 bases, with 4 bases of the junction left unmatched. Germline V gives CDR1 LNHDA, CDR2 SQIVND (reference sequence).

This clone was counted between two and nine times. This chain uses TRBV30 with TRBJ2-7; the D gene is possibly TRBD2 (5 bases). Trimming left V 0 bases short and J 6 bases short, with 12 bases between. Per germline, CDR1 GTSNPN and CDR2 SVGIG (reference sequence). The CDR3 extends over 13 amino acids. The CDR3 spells CAWSVGAVTEQYF. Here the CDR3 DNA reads TGTGCCTGGAGTGTAGGAGCGGTCACCGAGCAGTACTTC.

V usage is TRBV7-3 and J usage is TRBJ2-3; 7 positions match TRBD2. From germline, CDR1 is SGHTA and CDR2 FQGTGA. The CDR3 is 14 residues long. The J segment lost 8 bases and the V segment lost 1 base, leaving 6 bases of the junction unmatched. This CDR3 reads CASSLKGGGVTQYF. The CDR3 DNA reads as TGTGCCAGCAGCTTAAAGGGTGGGGGGGTTACGCAGTATTTT.

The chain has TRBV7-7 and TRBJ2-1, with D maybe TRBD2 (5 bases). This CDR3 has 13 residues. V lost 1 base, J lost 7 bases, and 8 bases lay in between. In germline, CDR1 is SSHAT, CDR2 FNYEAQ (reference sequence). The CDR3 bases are TGTGCCAGCAGCTTAGGACTATTGAATGAGCAGTTCTTC. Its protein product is CASSLGLLNEQFF.

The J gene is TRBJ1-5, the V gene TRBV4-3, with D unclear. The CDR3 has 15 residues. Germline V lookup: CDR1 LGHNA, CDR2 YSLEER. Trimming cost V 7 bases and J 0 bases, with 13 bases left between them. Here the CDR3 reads CASNREAYSNQPQHF. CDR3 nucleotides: TGCGCCAGCAACCGGGAGGCTTATAGCAATCAGCCCCAGCATTTT.

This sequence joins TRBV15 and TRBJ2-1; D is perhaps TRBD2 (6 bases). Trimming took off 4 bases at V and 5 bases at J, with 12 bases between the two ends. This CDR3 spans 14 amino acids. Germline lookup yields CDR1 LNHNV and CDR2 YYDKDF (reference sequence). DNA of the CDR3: TGTGCCACCAGCAAGGCGGGACCCAACAATGAGCAGTTCTTC. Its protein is CATSKAGPNNEQFF.

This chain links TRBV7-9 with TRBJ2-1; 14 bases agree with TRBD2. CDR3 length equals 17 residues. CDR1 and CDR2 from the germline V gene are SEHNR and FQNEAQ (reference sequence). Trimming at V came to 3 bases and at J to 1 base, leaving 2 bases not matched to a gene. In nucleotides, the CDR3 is TGTGCCAGCAGCTTGGGACTAGCGGGAGTATCCTACAATGAGCAGTTCTTC. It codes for CASSLGLAGVSYNEQFF.

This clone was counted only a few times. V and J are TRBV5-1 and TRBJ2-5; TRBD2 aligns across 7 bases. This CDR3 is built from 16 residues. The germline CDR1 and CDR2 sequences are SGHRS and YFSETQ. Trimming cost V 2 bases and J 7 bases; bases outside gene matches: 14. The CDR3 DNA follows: TGCGCCAGCAGCTTCATAGGACTAGGCCTCTCGGGGACCCAGTACTTC. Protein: CASSFIGLGLSGTQYF.

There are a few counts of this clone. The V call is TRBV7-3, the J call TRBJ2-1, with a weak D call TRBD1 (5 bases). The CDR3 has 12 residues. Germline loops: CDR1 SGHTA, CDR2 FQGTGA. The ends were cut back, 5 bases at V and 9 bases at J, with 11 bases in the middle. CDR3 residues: CASSTQGGEQFF. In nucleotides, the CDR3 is TGTGCCAGCAGCACCCAGGGTGGTGAGCAGTTCTTC.

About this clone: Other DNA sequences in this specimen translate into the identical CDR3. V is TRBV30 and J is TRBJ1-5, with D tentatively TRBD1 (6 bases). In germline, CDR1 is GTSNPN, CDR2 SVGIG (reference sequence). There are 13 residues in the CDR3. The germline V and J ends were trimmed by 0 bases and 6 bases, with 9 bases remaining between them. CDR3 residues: CAWSVQGGQPQHF. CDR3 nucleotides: TGTGCCTGGAGTGTACAAGGGGGTCAGCCCCAGCATTTT.